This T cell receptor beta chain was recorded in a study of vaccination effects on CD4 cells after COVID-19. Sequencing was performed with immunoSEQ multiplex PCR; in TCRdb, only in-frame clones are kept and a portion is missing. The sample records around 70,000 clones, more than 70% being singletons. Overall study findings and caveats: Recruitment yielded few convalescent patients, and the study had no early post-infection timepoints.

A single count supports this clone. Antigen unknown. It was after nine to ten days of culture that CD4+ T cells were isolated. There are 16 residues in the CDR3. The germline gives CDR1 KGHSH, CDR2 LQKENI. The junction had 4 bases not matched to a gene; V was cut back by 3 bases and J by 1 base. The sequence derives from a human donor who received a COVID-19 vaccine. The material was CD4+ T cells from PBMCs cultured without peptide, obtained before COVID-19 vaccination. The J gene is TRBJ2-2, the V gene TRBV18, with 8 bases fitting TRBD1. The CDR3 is CASSPKTGVNTGELFF. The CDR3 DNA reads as TGTGCCAGCTCACCCAAGACAGGGGTGAACACCGGGGAGCTGTTTTTT.